What follows is one T cell receptor beta chain and its context. Its specificity is not known. TCRdb used MiXCR to reprocess the PCR reads, holding one entry per CDR3 protein. This table has over 550,000 distinct CDR3 sequences, 25% appearing once. The CDR3 is made up of 14 amino acids. The V gene lost 5 bases and the J gene lost 0 bases, with 11 bases spanning the gap. Germline CDR1 and CDR2: DFQATT and SNEGSKA (reference sequence). These data belong to a study of molecular identifiers for immune sequencing clone quantification. The overall study: Four portions were sequenced after RNA from approximately 22,000 or 94,000 naive CD8 cells was split five ways in replicates. Points from the study as a whole: The study reportedly detected spiked Jurkat TCR RNA from one cell among approximately 1 million naive cells.

From approximately 20,000 to 1,000,000 sorted cells, naive CD8 libraries were generated with 10%, 30% or 50% RNA. Researchers sorted naive CD8 T cells as cells that were CD8+CD4-CCR7+CD45RA+. The receptor's source is a human donor in good health. Some libraries in this study had Jurkat cell RNA spiked in. The sample taken for sequencing was naive CD8+ T cells from blood, with Jurkat cell RNA spiked in. Stated subset: FACS-sorted CD8+CD4-CCR7+CD45RA+ naive T cells. The chain is built from TRBV20-1 and TRBJ1-3; no clear D. The CDR3 DNA reads as TGCAGTGCTGTCGGACGGTCCTCTGGAAACACCATATATTTT. Residues: CSAVGRSSGNTIYF.